The present entry profiles one T cell receptor beta chain with its context. Its target antigen remains unknown. Qualities for individual bases were not recorded, and no much larger clone is one base off. This entry is derived from a study of shared clonotypes between healthy human individuals (dated by TCRdb to about 2020). With regard to the full study: Three men and a couple of women, aged 18 to 49 years, made up the cohort. Each donor's leukapheresis produced roughly between about 0.8 and 8.9 billion PBMCs. To increase sequencing depth and limit assay-specific biases, different laboratories used diverse techniques to prepare libraries and sequence TCR repertoires. For each donor, CD4 naive and CD4 memory were each run on three plates, CD8 naive on two plates, and CD8 memory on one plate. The study deeply sequenced blood TCR repertoires of five healthy adults to estimate repertoire size and the extent of clonotype sharing between individuals. Points the paper makes about the study in general: Compared with non-shared clonotypes, clonotypes shared by all four sorted-subset donors had higher generation probabilities. Incomplete sequencing was indicated by rarefaction of sorted-subset datasets, despite the large sequencing depth. Pairwise subsampling indicated that sequencing depth was expected to affect the degree of clonotype sharing among donors. The genetic and exposure-history diversity represented was limited by the small number of donors. Naive subsets generally had larger estimated clonotype richness than memory subsets. Around 5.4% of naive CD4, 3.5% of naive CD8, approximately 2.2% of memory CD4, and 0.35% to 0.4% of memory CD8 clonotypes were shared across four donors. Sampling was limited to blood, and TCR repertoires in tissue likely differ from TCR repertoires in blood.

Using the deep immunoSEQ assay, TCR CDR3 regions were amplified from genomic DNA by multiplex PCR. Extracted genomic DNA from each cell subset was spread evenly across all wells of several immunoSEQ 96-well plates, with each plate serving as a replicate. Each replicate PCR for sorted subsets received around 200 ng genomic DNA, equal to roughly 29,000 T cell genomes. Purified libraries were measured with a Qubit 3.0 fluorometer, size-checked on a Bioanalyzer 2100, and measured again with the KAPA Library Quantification kit. Every immunoSEQ 96-well plate was sequenced on a separate single-read 150-cycle Illumina NextSeq 550 flow cell. The paper's processing steps were these. Because the immunoSEQ output held only junctional sequences and lacked quality scores, the filtering could not match the filtering applied to full-length reads. To assign V/J genes and CDR3, sequences were annotated against IMGT germline references using PyIR, a Python wrapper for IgBLAST v1.9. Reads were filtered out if the reads had weak V/J assignments (E-value above 1e-6), no CDR3, stop codons, out-of-frame junctions, or ambiguous translated residues. V3J clonotypes were defined by identical inferred V gene, J gene, and CDR3 amino acid sequence. The percentage overlap between two repertoires was calculated by dividing the number of shared unique clonotypes by the size of the smaller repertoire. Repertoire richness was assessed with RTK rarefaction, the Chao1 estimator, and Recon v2.1 estimates of unobserved clonotypes. For all TCRbeta clonotypes obtained by the gDNA method from a few donors, generation probabilities were computed with OLGA. Here the immuneACCESS table is served through TCRdb, limited to in-frame sequences with V and J called. Missing clones are a known gap in these copies; in checked studies unresolved V genes cover under half, and the rest lacks a known reason. Clonal size and the V and J genes are those of that table, whereas D and trimming came from the DNA. The sample table records around 2.1 million clones; about 92% of these occur just once. About 1.8% of the sample is held by the ten biggest clonotypes.

CD8 naive samples were CD45RO-negative cells positively selected for CCR7, giving a CD45RA+CCR7+ population that excluded TemRA cells. Donors were healthy HIV-negative adults with no recently reported acute infections or vaccinations. All donors were Caucasian adults living in Nashville, Tennessee, USA. After blood collection by leukapheresis, PBMCs were isolated using Ficoll-Histopaque density gradient centrifugation and then cryopreserved in the vapor phase of liquid nitrogen. Analytical flow cytometry was used to check the purity and quantity of each magnetically sorted T cell population. Genomic DNA was isolated from every sorted fraction and measured by UV absorbance on a Nanodrop 2000c. Spanning cysteine to phenylalanine, the CDR3 consists of 14 amino acids. CDR3 DNA is the only sequence kept; it has 42 bases, read in frame from the first base. CDR1 and CDR2, looked up from the germline V gene, are SGHRS and YFSETQ. Compared with germline, V lacks 6 bases and J lacks 6 bases; bases without a gene match: 9.

The chain is assembled from TRBV5-1 and TRBJ1-2, with TRBD1 matching 9 junction bases. Material for sequencing was naive CD8+ T cells from PBMCs. What the cell subset or site label conveys for this sample: CD45RA+CCR7+. The receptor comes from a man between 18 and 35 years old in good health. Some clones in this sample may be carry-over from other donors' samples. The CDR3 region: CASNWTGVVDGYTF. The sequence in DNA is TGCGCCAGCAACTGGACAGGGGTGGTCGATGGCTACACCTTC.